What follows is one T cell receptor (beta chain) and its context. Its target antigen remains unknown. No per-base quality is available; no much larger clone lies one base away. Participants in the prospective study were enrolled through a virtual design, were aged roughly 18 to 100 years, and lived in roughly 26 United States geographic areas. In the prospective study, participants were assigned to cohorts based on the clinical history participants reported in a screening survey and a study questionnaire. Mobile phlebotomists in the prospective study collected whole blood, serum and a nasopharyngeal or oropharyngeal swab from every participant. Prospective study participants could optionally give additional blood draws and questionnaires over a roughly two-month period. Before DNA extraction, blood samples from the prospective study were shipped at room temperature or frozen. The immunoSEQ Assay, a bias-controlled multiplex PCR, was used to amplify TCRbeta CDR3 regions from genomic DNA. Per the source publication's procedure: The number of nucleated cells in each sample was estimated from the amplification of reference gene primers within the assay. Sequence reads were collapsed and filtered to measure the absolute abundance of every unique TCRbeta CDR3 rearrangement. Productive Simpson clonality was computed per sample as the square root of Simpson's diversity index over productive rearrangements. The clones in this table, taken by TCRdb from immuneACCESS, are in-frame only. Not every clone is retained; where verified, under half of the shortfall comes from an unresolved V gene, and the cause of the rest is unknown. V, J and clone size were drawn from that table, and D and trimming were deduced from the DNA. In this sample the table shows some 220,000 clones, approximately 87% of which occur a single time. The ten most abundant clones make up 3.1% of the sample.

The entry originates in a study of blood T cell repertoires in COVID-19 (dated by TCRdb to 2019 to 2021). With respect to the entire study: Recovered participants in ImmuneRACE Cohort 3 were defined by two consecutive negative NP/OP PCR tests, clearance by a healthcare professional, or resolution of symptoms. Samples from collaborators originated in the United States, Italy and Spain and spanned both the acute and convalescent phases of COVID-19. The prospective study material was composed of cDNA or gDNA derived from T cells, B-cell-depleted T cells, or PBMCs. The dataset comprised deeply sampled blood TCRbeta repertoires from subjects exposed to, actively infected with, or recovered from COVID-19. A freely available public database, intended as a resource for researchers studying the immune response to SARS-CoV-2, is where the repertoires were released. The samples were drawn from two sources: the first 160 participants of the ongoing ImmuneRACE study, and fewer than 1,500 subjects contributed by 6 global collaborators. Nearly every sample came with metadata listing a de-identified subject ID, COVID-19 status, age in years and sex. Where available, HLA class I and class II types were obtained from metadata supplied by the sample provider rather than from assay-based typing.

Summary of the overall study and its limitations: The amount of clinical and demographic metadata varied by source and participant and was provided uncurated.

V sheds 6 bases and J sheds 7 bases, leaving 16 bases between their ends. Looking up the germline V gene (reference sequence) yields CDR1 MNHEY and CDR2 SMNVEV. The cysteine opens and the phenylalanine closes a CDR3 of 15 amino acids. The CDR3 DNA has 45 bases and is translated from base 1. This clonotype originated in a woman in her forties or fifties in a cohort exposed to, infected with or recovered from COVID-19 (not recorded which). The sample comprised PBMCs or T cells enriched from blood (not recorded which). In this chain, TRBV27 is recombined with TRBJ1-6, with TRBD1 perhaps the D gene, on 6 matching bases. Here is the DNA: TGTGCCAGCAGAGCCGGGACACAGACCAATTCACCCCTCCACTTT. It codes for CASRAGTQTNSPLHF.